This TCR beta chain was obtained from a study of blood T cell repertoires in COVID-19. Looking at the study overall: T cells, B-cell-depleted T cells, or PBMCs provided the cDNA or gDNA that served as material.

It was during active infection that Seattle patients were enrolled and then longitudinally followed. As handled by the study authors: Scientists estimated how many nucleated cells there were by amplifying reference gene primers. The protocol was immunoSEQ multiplex PCR, while the TCRdb copy is restricted to in-frame clones and leaves out a portion. That table is the source of V, J and clone size, and D and trimming were worked out from the DNA. The sample holds roughly 350,000 clones, 87% seen once. The J segment lost 2 bases and the V segment lost 5 bases, leaving 4 bases of the junction unmatched. The CDR3 sequence is 15 residues long. Germline V gene data show CDR1 as MDHEN and CDR2 as SYDVKM.

The receptor was derived from a woman aged 25 to 39 with COVID-19, enrolled during active disease. Sequences were obtained from peripheral blood. This chain connects TRBV28 to TRBJ2-7, with 12 bases that match TRBD2. CDR3 residues: CASSLRTSGTYEQYF. For the CDR3, the DNA is TGTGCCAGCAGTCTCCGGACTAGCGGGACCTACGAGCAGTACTTC.